This T cell receptor beta chain came from a study of shared clonotypes between healthy human individuals. Study-wide context: There were three CD4 naive, three CD4 memory, two CD8 naive and one CD8 memory plates per donor.

Study-level points and caveats: Between several donors, naive CD4 clonotypes were shared at a level of approximately 5%.

Terminally differentiated effector memory CD45RA+ cells were excluded from the naive CD8 cells, which were CD45RO-negative and positively selected for CCR7. V dropped 5 bases and J dropped 1; count of bases not matched to a gene: 7. The CDR3 length is 16 residues. CDR1 and CDR2 (germline): MNHEY, SMNVEV (reference sequence). Running of the assay took place at deep level. The table came from immunoSEQ multiplex PCR; TCRdb's copy has only in-frame clones and leaves some out. This table holds millions of clones, about 95% found once. This clone was picked up one time. Its antigen is not identified. This chain connects TRBV27 to TRBJ2-3, with 9 positions matching TRBD2. This TCR was recovered from a man between 18 and 35 years old in good health. Sample: naive CD8+ T cells sorted from blood. The CDR3 sequence is CASSPRRTSGTDTQYF. DNA of the CDR3: TGTGCCAGCAGTCCCCGGCGGACTAGCGGCACAGATACGCAGTATTTT.